This is a list of T cell receptor beta chains from one sample in a study of PD-L1 blockade in urothelial cancer. The method was immunoSEQ multiplex PCR; TCRdb's version includes in-frame clones alone and lacks a portion of them. The sample lists about 74,000 clones; approximately 81% were seen once. The sample consisted of PBMCs, taken around atezolizumab (anti-PD-L1) treatment. These receptors were obtained from a man between 65 and 80 years old with urothelial cancer. The CDR3 runs from the conserved cysteine through the conserved F or W. A D gene is named only where the DNA matches it firmly. Clone size is not always given. Where it is, it says once, few, many or a class for expanded clones.

NA,NA,18,TRBJ2-7,TRBV12-2,TGTGCAAGTCGCTTGGTTTGGGGACTAGCGGATCCTTCCTACGAGCAGTACTTC,CASRLVWGLADPSYEQYF
NA,NA,13,TRBJ1-1,TRBV5-1,TGCGCCAGCAGCTTGGGTCCACAGGGTAGGGCTTTCTTT,CASSLGPQGRAFF
TRBD1,few,13,TRBJ1-2,TRBV7-2,TGTGCCAGCAGCTCCGACAGGGTCTATGGCTACACCTTC,CASSSDRVYGYTF
TRBD1,NA,14,TRBJ2-3,TRBV5-1,TGCGCCAGCAGCTTTGGACAGGCCGCAGATACGCAGTATTTT,CASSFGQAADTQYF
NA,NA,12,TRBJ2-1,TRBV6-1,TGTGCCAGCAGTCTACTAGAGTATGAGCAGTTCTTC,CASSLLEYEQFF
NA,NA,15,TRBJ2-2,TRBV5-4,TGTGCCAGCAGCGCGGATATCAAAGGCACCGGGGAGCTGTTTTTT,CASSADIKGTGELFF
NA,NA,14,TRBJ2-7,TRBV28,TGTGCCAGCAACCCTACAGGGTCCTCCTACGAGCAGTACTTC,CASNPTGSSYEQYF
TRBD1,NA,15,TRBJ1-2,TRBV28,TGTGCCAGCAGTCCTTCCTCGACAGGGTGGGATGGCTACACCTTC,CASSPSSTGWDGYTF
TRBD2,NA,16,TRBJ2-2,TRBV28,TGTGCCAGCAGTTTTCAGGGACTAGCGGGAGCCGGGGAGCTGTTTTTT,CASSFQGLAGAGELFF
NA,NA,13,TRBJ1-5,TRBV25-1,TGTGCCAGCAGTGGACAGGGCAATCAGCCCCAGCATTTT,CASSGQGNQPQHF
TRBD2,once,17,TRBJ2-2,TRBV9,TGTGCCAGCAGCGTAAGACTAGCGGGAGGGAACACCGGGGAGCTGTTTTTT,CASSVRLAGGNTGELFF
NA,NA,13,TRBJ2-7,TRBV11-2,TGTGCCATCAAAAGGGGGGGAGTGGGGGAGCAGTACTTC,CAIKRGGVGEQYF
TRBD1,once,12,TRBJ2-7,TRBV30,TGTGCCTGGGGGGACAGGCGCTACGAGCAGTACTTC,CAWGDRRYEQYF
NA,NA,14,TRBJ2-5,TRBV7-9,TGTGCCAGCAGCTTCCAGACTGTAGCAGAGACCCAGTACTTC,CASSFQTVAETQYF
TRBD1,NA,13,TRBJ2-3,TRBV7-2,TGTGCCAGCAGCTCCATACAGGGGCGAACGCAGTATTTT,CASSSIQGRTQYF
TRBD2,NA,17,TRBJ2-3,TRBV11-3,TGTGCCAGCAGCTTAGAGGACAGCGGGGGTAGCACAGATACGCAGTATTTT,CASSLEDSGGSTDTQYF
NA,NA,16,TRBJ2-1,TRBV1,TGCACCAGCAGCCAAACTAGCGGGAGGACCTACAATGAGCAGTTCTTC,CTSSQTSGRTYNEQFF
TRBD2,NA,16,TRBJ2-3,TRBV5-1,TGCGCCAGCAGCCCCGCTAGCGGGAGGCCCACAGATACGCAGTATTTT,CASSPASGRPTDTQYF
TRBD2,NA,14,TRBJ2-1,TRBV15,TGTGCCACCAGCGCTAGCGGGTGGTCCAATGAGCAGTTCTTC,CATSASGWSNEQFF
NA,NA,14,TRBJ1-1,TRBV28,TGTGCCAGCGGGGCAGGTTACTCGAACACTGAAGCTTTCTTT,CASGAGYSNTEAFF
TRBD1,NA,15,TRBJ2-7,TRBV6-5,TGTGCCAGCAGTTACCTCCGGGACAGACCCTACGAGCAGTACTTC,CASSYLRDRPYEQYF
NA,NA,17,TRBJ1-2,TRBV5-4,TGTGCCAGCAGCCTGCCGCCCTTTCGAAGGCAGGGGCCTGGCTACACCTTC,CASSLPPFRRQGPGYTF
NA,NA,13,TRBJ1-5,TRBV28,TGTGCCAGCAGCCCCTTGGGCGGGCAGCCCCAGCATTTT,CASSPLGGQPQHF
TRBD1,NA,15,TRBJ1-3,TRBV9,TGTGCCAGCAGCGTAGAACAGGGGGCAGGAAACACCATATATTTT,CASSVEQGAGNTIYF
TRBD2,few,13,TRBJ2-7,TRBV2,TGTGCCAGCAACGCGGGGGTATCCTACGAGCAGTACTTC,CASNAGVSYEQYF
TRBD1,NA,16,TRBJ1-1,TRBV5-6,TGTGCCAGCAGCCCCTATTTGGACAGGGGACACCCTGAAGCTTTCTTT,CASSPYLDRGHPEAFF
TRBD1,NA,14,TRBJ2-1,TRBV5-1,TGCGCCAGCAGCTCCGGACAGGGATTCAATGAGCAGTTCTTC,CASSSGQGFNEQFF
NA,few,16,TRBJ1-4,TRBV2,TGTGCCAGCAGTCCACGTAAGGGGTTTACTAATGAAAAACTGTTTTTT,CASSPRKGFTNEKLFF
NA,once,15,TRBJ1-5,TRBV27,TGTGCCAGCAGTCCTCTCGGGGTCCGCAATCAGCCCCAGCATTTT,CASSPLGVRNQPQHF
NA,NA,18,TRBJ2-5,TRBV21-1,TGTGCCAGCAGATTCCCTAAATCGGAGGGTGAGGATGTGGAGACCCAGTACTTC,CASRFPKSEGEDVETQYF
NA,NA,17,TRBJ2-1,TRBV5-3,TGTGCCAGAAGCTTTGGGTCAGGACTGCCGGGGTTCAATGAGCAGTTCTTC,CARSFGSGLPGFNEQFF
NA,few,13,TRBJ1-2,TRBV2,TGTGCCAGCAGTATGGACAGTGGGTATGGCTACACCTTC,CASSMDSGYGYTF
TRBD1,NA,12,TRBJ2-7,TRBV10-3,TGTGCCACCACAGACAGGGCCGGGGAGCAGTACTTC,CATTDRAGEQYF
NA,NA,14,TRBJ2-5,TRBV5-1,TGCGCCAGCAGCTTGGGGGCCAGGGGAGAGACCCAGTACTTC,CASSLGARGETQYF
TRBD1,NA,15,TRBJ2-7,TRBV5-1,TGCGCCAGCAGCTCACAGGGGGCCCCTCGATACGAGCAGTACTTC,CASSSQGAPRYEQYF
TRBD1,NA,14,TRBJ1-4,TRBV6-1,TGTGCCAGCAGTGAGGGACAGGAGAATGAAAAACTGTTTTTT,CASSEGQENEKLFF
NA,once,16,TRBJ1-4,TRBV7-9,TGTGCCAGCAGCTTAATGGGGATGAGGGCTAATGAAAAACTGTTTTTT,CASSLMGMRANEKLFF
NA,once,15,TRBJ2-1,TRBV15,TGTGCCACCAGCAGTATCAGGGCAGGGGTGGATGAGCAGTTCTTC,CATSSIRAGVDEQFF
TRBD2,NA,18,TRBJ2-7,TRBV5-4,TGTGCCAGCAGCTTAGGGACTAGCGGGAGGGCCTCCCTCTACGAGCAGTACTTC,CASSLGTSGRASLYEQYF
TRBD2,NA,19,TRBJ2-2,TRBV28,TGTGCCAGCAACCCTGGGCTAGCGGTAGCGCCAGCGAATACCGGGGAGCTGTTTTTT,CASNPGLAVAPANTGELFF
NA,NA,12,TRBJ1-2,TRBV5-1,TGCGCCAGCAGCTTACACAGGGACGGCTACACCTTC,CASSLHRDGYTF
TRBD2,NA,15,TRBJ2-7,TRBV30,TGTGCCTGGAGTGTGGGACTAGCGGCCTCCTACGAGCAGTACTTC,CAWSVGLAASYEQYF
NA,few,12,TRBJ1-1,TRBV29-1,TGCAGCGTTAGTGGGGCCGGCACTGAAGCTTTCTTT,CSVSGAGTEAFF
NA,few,13,TRBJ1-2,TRBV5-6,TGTGCCAGCAGCTTGTCAGGGAGGGATGGCTACACCTTC,CASSLSGRDGYTF
NA,NA,15,TRBJ2-7,TRBV7-3,TGTGCCACCACCCTATTCCTGGGCAGGGGTTACGAGCAGTACTTC,CATTLFLGRGYEQYF